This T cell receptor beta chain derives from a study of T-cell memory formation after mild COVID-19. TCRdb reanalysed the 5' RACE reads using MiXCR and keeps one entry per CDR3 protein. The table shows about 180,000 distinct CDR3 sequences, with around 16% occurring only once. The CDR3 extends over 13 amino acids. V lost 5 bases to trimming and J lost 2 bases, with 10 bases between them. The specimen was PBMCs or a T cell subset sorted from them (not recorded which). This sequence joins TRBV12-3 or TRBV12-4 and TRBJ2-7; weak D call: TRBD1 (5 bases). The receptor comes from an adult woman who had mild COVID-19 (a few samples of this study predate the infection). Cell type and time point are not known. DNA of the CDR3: TGTGCCAGCAGTAGCAGGGTCACCTACGAGCAGTACTTC. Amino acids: CASSSRVTYEQYF.